The entry below gives a single T cell receptor (beta chain) sequence along with its context. The sample belongs to a study of glioma-infiltrating T cells after dendritic cell vaccination. The CDR3 is 14 amino acids. J was trimmed by 5 bases and V by 2 bases; bases with no gene match: 2. Germline V gene lookup returns CDR1 SGHRS and CDR2 YFSETQ. All glioblastoma patients lacked an isocitrate dehydrogenase mutation. Profiled with immunoSEQ multiplex PCR; TCRdb holds only in-frame clones, not every one. The sample holds nearly 85,000 clones, over 85% seen once. The chain is built from TRBV5-1 and TRBJ2-1; 9 bases are shared with TRBD2. The sequenced sample was blood, obtained before dendritic cell vaccination. The TCR sequence derives from a human donor with glioblastoma. DNA for the CDR3: TGCGCCAGCAGCTTTCTAGCGGGAAACAATGAGCAGTTCTTC. Its translation: CASSFLAGNNEQFF.